What follows are 8 T cell receptor beta chains derived from one specimen sequenced in a study of high-grade serous ovarian cancer treatment subgroups. Tumor tissue was taken before any definitive surgery or chemotherapy was given. Here immunoSEQ multiplex PCR was the method, and the copy in TCRdb shows in-frame clones only, minus some. The data show tens of thousands of clones, around four fifths seen once. Sequencing used tumor tissue. The receptor source for this set is a human donor with high-grade serous ovarian cancer.

The V and J genes are TRBV9 and TRBJ2-7; D might be TRBD1 or TRBD2, each matching 5 bases. The CDR3 totals 13 residues. Germline V lookup: CDR1 SGDLS, CDR2 YYNGEE. V was clipped by 4 bases and J by 7 bases, with 15 bases between them. CDR3 bases: TGTGCCAGCAGCCCCCGCCGATGGGGGGAGCAGTACTTC. It codes for CASSPRRWGEQYF.

J is TRBJ2-1 and V is TRBV9, with 8 bases that match TRBD2. The CDR3 is 16 amino acids. The V gene's germline CDR1 is SGDLS and CDR2 YYNGEE. V trimming: 6 bases; J trimming: 7 bases; junction bases outside the gene matches: 15. For the CDR3, the DNA is TGTGCCAGCACCAACCCCGGGGGGGGCAATCTGAATGAGCAGTTCTTC. It is translated as CASTNPGGGNLNEQFF.

The count of this clone is one. This chain links TRBV6-6 with TRBJ2-2, with D unclear. CDR1 is MNHNY, CDR2 SVGAGI, per germline (reference sequence). The CDR3 loop spans 11 amino acids. V was pared by 2 bases and J by 8 bases, with 3 bases between. The chain's CDR3 is CASSYEGELFF. CDR3 nucleotides: TGTGCCAGCAGTTACGAGGGGGAGCTGTTTTTT.

The rearrangement uses TRBV28 and TRBJ1-4; a possible D gene is TRBD1 (5 bases). The CDR3 is made up of 14 amino acids. Germline loops: CDR1 MDHEN, CDR2 SYDVKM. With 2 bases removed from V and 8 bases from J, the gap between germline ends came to 12 bases. CDR3 sequence (DNA): TGTGCCAGCAGTTTAGCAGGGCTGGAAGAAAAACTGTTTTTT. Amino acids: CASSLAGLEEKLFF.

The chain combines TRBV7-2 with TRBJ1-2; D may be TRBD1 (5 bases). The V gene lost 1 base and the J gene lost 2 bases, with 8 bases spanning the gap. This CDR3 has 14 amino acids. CDR1 SGHTA and CDR2 FQGNSA come from the germline V gene. DNA for the CDR3: TGTGCCAGCAGCTTAGAGGCAGGGAACTATGGCTACACCTTC. Amino acid sequence: CASSLEAGNYGYTF. Full variable domain (outside the CDR3, taken from reference TRBV7-2 and TRBJ1-2): GAGVSQSPSNKVTEKGKDVELRCDPISGHTALYWYRQSLGQGLEFLIYFQGNSAPDKSGLPSDRFSAERTGGSVSTLTIQRTQQEDSAVYLCASSLEAGNYGYTFGSGTRLTVV.

The genes are TRBV28 and TRBJ2-3; the D gene is possibly TRBD2 (5 bases). Germline CDR1 is MDHEN and CDR2 is SYDVKM. CDR3 length: 14 residues. Deletions cut 2 bases from V and 5 bases from J, with 11 bases between. As DNA, the CDR3 is TGTGCCAGCAGTTTAAGGCTAGCAGGAGATACGCAGTATTTT. Its protein is CASSLRLAGDTQYF. Looking up the rest from reference TRBV28 and TRBJ2-3 gives the full variable domain: DVKVTQSSRYLVKRTGEKVFLECVQDMDHENMFWYRQDPGLGLRLIYFSYDVKMKEKGDIPEGYSVSREKKERFSLILESASTNQTSMYLCASSLRLAGDTQYFGPGTRLTVL.

The rearrangement links TRBV11-2 to TRBJ1-1; D uncertain. V was trimmed by 2 bases and J by 1 base, leaving 17 bases between them. The CDR3 sequence is 17 residues long. Germline V gives CDR1 SGHAT, CDR2 FQNNGV. CDR3 amino acids: CASSLTSLYSANTEAFF. CDR3 nucleotide sequence: TGTGCCAGCAGCTTAACGTCATTATACTCGGCGAACACTGAAGCTTTCTTT.

The rearrangement joins TRBV6-1 to TRBJ1-2; D remains unclear. Trimming stripped 6 bases from V and 0 bases from J, with 11 bases between. CDR3 length equals 14 residues. CDR1 MNHNS and CDR2 SASEGT come from the germline V gene. The DNA of the CDR3 is TGTGCCAGCAGCCTGACAAGACCTAACTATGGCTACACCTTC. Protein product: CASSLTRPNYGYTF.